These 22 T cell receptor beta chains were all obtained from the same sample, sequenced in a study of T cells after yellow fever vaccination. TCRdb passed the 5' RACE reads through MiXCR, listing each CDR3 protein once. The sample yields about 300,000 distinct CDR3 sequences, 4% seen once. The sequencing here drew on PBMCs, taken 5 days after the yellow fever booster vaccination. These receptor sequences come from a man between 18 and 29 years old who received the YFV17D yellow fever vaccine.

This clonotype was detected ten times or more. The rearrangement joins TRBV18 to TRBJ1-6; 7 nucleotides align to TRBD1. Per germline, CDR1 KGHSH and CDR2 LQKENI. The J segment lost 8 bases and the V segment lost 5 bases, leaving 3 bases of the junction unmatched. This CDR3 is 13 amino acids long. For the CDR3, the DNA is TGTGCCAGCTCAGACAGGGAGGATTCACCCCTCCACTTT. Translation: CASSDREDSPLHF.

This clonotype occurred many times. CDR3 nucleotides: TGCGCCAGCAGCTTGGACGGTGCAGAGGGGATGCAAGCTTTCTTT. It specifies CASSLDGAEGMQAFF. The chain has TRBV5-1 and TRBJ1-1, with a possible D match to TRBD1 (5 bases). Germline CDR1 SGHRS, CDR2 YFSETQ. This CDR3 comprises 15 residues. The V end was cut by 0 bases, the J end by 9 bases, with 18 bases between. Using reference TRBV5-1 and TRBJ1-1 for the parts outside the CDR3, the full variable domain is KAGVTQTPRYLIKTRGQQVTLSCSPISGHRSVSWYQQTPGQGLQFLFEYFSETQRNKGNFPGRFSGRQFSNSRSEMNVSTLELGDSALYLCASSLDGAEGMQAFFGQGTRLTVV.

This clonotype was recorded at least ten times. The DNA for the CDR3 is TGTGCCATATCTTCGGGGGCCGAGAGCGGAGAGACCCAGTACTTC. It yields the protein CAISSGAESGETQYF. The chain employs TRBV10-3 and TRBJ2-5; D might be TRBD1 or TRBD2, each matching 6 bases. The CDR3 length is 15 residues. Germline V gene data show CDR1 as ENHRY and CDR2 as SYGVKD. With 9 bases removed from V and 4 bases from J, the gap between germline ends came to 21 bases.

This clonotype showed up many times. This chain links TRBV5-1 with TRBJ2-1; possibly TRBD1 or TRBD2 for D (7 bases each). CDR3 length: 16 amino acids. Looked up from germline, CDR1 is SGHRS and CDR2 is YFSETQ. The V end was cut by 4 bases, the J end by 9 bases, with 23 bases between. The CDR3 nucleotides read TGCGCCAGCAGCCCGTACAGGGGCGGCGGGAGAGGTGAGCAGTTCTTC. Translating it yields CASSPYRGGGRGEQFF.

The chain carries TRBV3-1 and TRBJ1-6; TRBD1 is a possible D gene (6 bases). V was shortened by 5 bases and J by 7 bases, with 15 bases between the two germline ends. Germline loops: CDR1 LGHDT, CDR2 YNNKEL (reference sequence). CDR3 length: 15 amino acids. In DNA, the CDR3 is TGTGCCAGCAGCACACTCACAGGGAGGAATTCACCCCTCCACTTT. Amino acids: CASSTLTGRNSPLHF.

The chain combines TRBV5-1 with TRBJ1-1, with 9 bases lining up with TRBD1. Germline assignment: CDR1 SGHRS and CDR2 YFSETQ. V was pared by 0 bases and J by 0 bases, with 6 bases of the junction left unmatched. The CDR3 length is 17 residues. The CDR3 coding sequence is TGCGCCAGCAGCTTGGGGGACAGGGAAATCATGAACACTGAAGCTTTCTTT. Protein product: CASSLGDREIMNTEAFF.

This clonotype was counted only a few times. The rearrangement links TRBV5-1 to TRBJ1-2; 7 positions match TRBD1. Trimming at V came to 4 bases and at J to 6 bases, leaving 3 bases not matched to a gene. CDR1 and CDR2 (germline): SGHRS, YFSETQ. This CDR3 is built from 12 residues. CDR3 sequence reads: CASSRGTDGYTF. For the CDR3, the DNA is TGCGCCAGCAGCAGAGGGACAGATGGCTACACCTTC.

There are many counts of this clonotype. The gene calls are TRBV29-1 and TRBJ2-4; the match to TRBD2 covers 12 bases. J lost 7 bases, V lost 4 bases, and 2 bases had no gene match. The germline gives CDR1 SQVTM, CDR2 ANQGSEA. The length of the CDR3 is 13 residues. For the CDR3, the DNA is TGCAGCGTTGTTACTAGCGGGGGGAACATTCAGTACTTC. Translated: CSVVTSGGNIQYF.

The CDR3 region has the DNA TGCGCCAGCAGCCCGGGAAGCGGGGGGGCTGATACGCAGTATTTT. Translation gives CASSPGSGGADTQYF. This sequence joins TRBV4-3 and TRBJ2-3, with 10 bases matching TRBD2. Trimming removed 4 bases from V and 6 bases from J; junction bases left unmatched: 7. The CDR3 length is 15 residues. The germline V gene encodes CDR1 LGHNA and CDR2 YSLEER.

This clonotype was seen a few times. The rearrangement links TRBV4-3 to TRBJ1-2; 8 nucleotides match TRBD1. CDR1 and CDR2 (germline): LGHNA, YSLEER. The length of the CDR3 is 14 residues. The trim removed 4 bases at V and 3 bases at J, leaving 4 bases unmatched. As DNA, the CDR3 is TGCGCCAGCAGCCGAACAGGGGGGTACTATGGCTACACCTTC. Translating gives CASSRTGGYYGYTF.

This chain uses TRBV5-1 with TRBJ1-2, with a weak D call TRBD1 (5 bases). The V end was cut by 4 bases, the J end by 7 bases, with 17 bases between. Germline V gene lookup returns CDR1 SGHRS and CDR2 YFSETQ. The CDR3 loop spans 14 amino acids. The CDR3 DNA sequence: TGCGCCAGCAGCCGGGACGCAACTAGGGGTGGCTACACCTTC. It yields the protein CASSRDATRGGYTF.

The table lists this clonotype with a few counts. This chain joins TRBV28 and TRBJ2-2; maybe TRBD1 (6 bases). CDR3 length: 15 amino acids. Germline V CDR1 and CDR2: MDHEN, SYDVKM. V lost 7 bases and J lost 1, with 13 bases in between. Here the CDR3 reads CASMKGVRNTGELFF. As DNA, the CDR3 is TGTGCCAGCATGAAGGGGGTTAGGAACACCGGGGAGCTGTTTTTT.

V is TRBV12-3 or TRBV12-4 and J is TRBJ1-5, with D possibly TRBD1 on 5 matching bases. The length of the CDR3 is 15 residues. The V end lost 5 bases, the J end lost 2 bases, and 13 bases lay between the germline ends. The CDR3: CASSGGDFGNQPQHF. CDR3 coding DNA: TGTGCCAGCAGTGGGGGAGACTTTGGCAATCAGCCCCAGCATTTT.

The J gene is TRBJ1-2, the V gene TRBV6-5; 10 bases are a match to TRBD1. The V gene's germline CDR1 is MNHEY and CDR2 SVGAGI. The CDR3 totals 15 residues. Trimming cost V 4 bases and J 5 bases; bases outside gene matches: 7. CDR3 sequence reads: CASSLRTGGNYGYTF. CDR3 in DNA: TGTGCCAGCAGTTTAAGGACAGGGGGAAATTATGGCTACACCTTC.

Ten or more counts support this clonotype. The chain couples TRBV15 to TRBJ2-3, with D possibly being TRBD1 or TRBD2 (5 bases each). The germline V gene has CDR1 LNHNV and CDR2 YYDKDF (reference sequence). The CDR3 length is 16 residues. V lost 3 bases and J lost 2, with 15 bases in between. CDR3 protein: CATSRGDPSPTDTQYF. The CDR3 region has the DNA TGTGCCACCAGCAGGGGGGATCCTAGCCCCACAGATACGCAGTATTTT.

The chain uses TRBV27 and TRBJ1-5; no clear D gene. The length of the CDR3 is 14 residues. Germline V lookup: CDR1 MNHEY, CDR2 SMNVEV (reference sequence). V gave up 8 bases and J gave up 0 bases, with 11 bases separating them. The CDR3 sequence is CASGPIGSNQPQHF. CDR3 DNA: TGTGCCAGCGGCCCGATCGGTAGCAATCAGCCCCAGCATTTT.

The table lists this clonotype with a few counts. J is TRBJ2-5 and V is TRBV4-1; 9 positions match TRBD1. The V gene end was trimmed by 4 bases and the J gene end by 5 bases; junction bases not matched to a gene: 8. CDR1 and CDR2 (germline): MGHRA, YSYEKL. The CDR3 is 15 amino acids. The CDR3 bases are TGCGCCAGCAGCCTTGGGACAGGGCGGTGGGAGACCCAGTACTTC. Translated, it gives CASSLGTGRWETQYF.

The CDR3 nucleotides are TGTGCCAGCAGCGGCGACAGGGGATATCAGCCCCAGCATTTT. This translates into CASSGDRGYQPQHF. This chain uses TRBV7-2 with TRBJ1-5; 8 nucleotides align to TRBD1. Germline V gene data show CDR1 as SGHTA and CDR2 as FQGNSA. The V gene end was trimmed by 5 bases and the J gene end by 5 bases; junction bases not matched to a gene: 5. This CDR3 contains 14 residues.

The rearrangement joins TRBV4-2 to TRBJ1-4, with no clear D. Germline V gives CDR1 LGHNA, CDR2 YNFKEQ. This CDR3 spans 14 amino acids. V was trimmed by 0 bases and J by 8 bases, leaving 10 bases between them. The CDR3 loop is CASSQEDGKEKLFF. The CDR3 DNA follows: TGTGCCAGCAGCCAAGAGGATGGAAAGGAAAAACTGTTTTTT.

The chain has TRBV7-8 and TRBJ2-3; TRBD2 might be the D (7 bases). The CDR3 has 13 amino acids. Trimming took 7 bases from V and 1 from J, leaving 9 bases between them. Germline V gives CDR1 SGHVS, CDR2 FQNEAQ. CDR3 region: CASNGGRTDTQYF. The CDR3 nucleotides are TGTGCCAGCAACGGGGGGCGCACAGATACGCAGTATTTT.

This clonotype occurred a few times. The genes are TRBV19 and TRBJ2-1, with D possibly being TRBD2 (6 bases). Germline V gene data show CDR1 as LNHDA and CDR2 as SQIVND (reference sequence). The ends were cut back, 5 bases at V and 6 bases at J, with 17 bases in the middle. The CDR3 sequence is 15 residues long. CDR3 sequence reads: CASSLGGHAFNEQFF. The CDR3 bases are TGTGCCAGTAGTTTGGGGGGTCATGCCTTCAATGAGCAGTTCTTC.

Only a few counts were recorded for this clonotype. This chain connects TRBV12-3 or TRBV12-4 to TRBJ2-7; 10 bases match TRBD1. There are 12 residues in the CDR3. Germline trimming cut 6 bases from V and 6 bases from J; bases unmatched to any gene: 2. The CDR3 region has the DNA TGTGCCAGCAGCGACAGGGGGCTCGAGCAGTACTTC. Amino acid sequence: CASSDRGLEQYF.